This T cell receptor beta chain was recovered during a study of identical twins (dated by TCRdb to the mid-2010s). As for the study more broadly: To test whether fetal clonotypes persist, the study used deep sequencing on TCR alpha and beta repertoires from monozygotic twins, unrelated adults of various ages, and cord blood. To rule out contamination, replicate twin experiments were performed at different times with different library preparation protocols.

What the work shows at the level of the full study, not this receptor alone: Compared with coincidental sharing between unrelated individuals, an excess of low generation-probability sequences was observed among out-of-frame TCR alpha sequences shared between twins. Excess twin sharing in beta out-of-frame sequences was weaker because fewer shared sequences lowered the signal-to-noise ratio. Invariant T cells such as MAIT and iNKT could partly confound zero-insertion analyses, though diverse VJ usage argued against this for most clonotypes. In monozygotic twins, recombination models systematically underestimated out-of-frame TCR alpha sharing, but the models matched the sharing seen between unrelated individuals. Because the same donors could not be followed over many years, the conclusions depended on cross-sectional statistical analysis. Fewer insertions were carried by abundant cord blood beta clonotypes; a weaker similar trend was observed in young adult naive repertoires, while no such trend was observed in memory repertoires.

The sample holds many counts of this clonotype. Its antigen is still unknown. Nothing much larger sits one base from this clone, and base qualities are not available. Every donor was a healthy Caucasian. The study also sequenced three unrelated non-twin adults: a male aged 18 to 30, a male aged 50 to 60 and a female aged 50 to 60. Miltenyi CD45RO+ enrichment and human naive T-cell isolation kits were used to isolate memory (CD45RO+) and naive T cells from PBMC. Library preparation used 5' RACE. The sequencing machine was an Illumina HiSeq 2000. Template switching introduced a universal primer binding site; the final cDNA contained a unique molecular identifier, enabling accurate counting of TCR cDNA molecules. Specific primers in the conserved constant-segment region were used to synthesize first-strand cDNA for TCR alpha and beta chains. To control for contamination, each cDNA library was double barcoded with a SMART-Mk sample barcode plus Illumina barcodes. TruSeq adapter sequences and Illumina sample barcodes were added in two successive PCR steps. The Illumina HiSeq platform was used with custom primers to sequence TCR alpha and beta cDNA libraries. The paper's processing steps were these. Raw reads were processed with MiGEC to extract unique molecular identifiers, and MiXCR was used to determine CDR3 positions. Recombination models were inferred per individual with the repgenHMM and IGoR tools using an EM algorithm. Shared clonotype analysis was performed with the tcR package in R, normalizing sharing by the product of cloneset sizes. To study raw recombination without the effects of thymic and clonal selection, out-of-frame nonproductive sequences were analyzed. The public reads were run again by TCRdb, first through fastp at Q25 and then through MiXCR, and only productive beta chains were kept. Each entry is one CDR3 protein sequence, shown with its most common DNA and genes. These V and J calls derive from TCRdb rather than the authors' analysis. Counted in this sample were more than 650,000 distinct CDR3 sequences; roughly 6% of them appeared once. Together, the top ten hold 1.5% to 2% of the sample.

Sequenced material: naive T cells sorted from blood. According to the study, the label for this sample's cell subset or site signals: cells isolated with a human naive T-cell isolation kit. The source of this sequence is a man younger than 35 in good health.

The sequenced DNA is TGTGCCAGCAGCCAGACCGACAATGAGCAGTTCTTC. This is translated as CASSQTDNEQFF. The rearrangement combines TRBV7-2 with TRBJ2-1; the D gene is not confidently resolved. CDR1 is given as SGHTA and CDR2 as FQGNSA, both from the germline V gene. V drops 5 bases and J drops 5 bases, leaving 7 bases in between. The CDR3 measures 12 amino acids from cysteine to phenylalanine. Only the CDR3 portion is preserved as DNA: 36 bases, with reading frame beginning at the first base.